These 28 T cell receptor beta chains share one sample of origin, sequenced in a study of cytomegalovirus exposure and HLA in healthy donors. Both 60 Vbeta primers and 13 Jbeta primers went into the PCR. Sequencing was performed with immunoSEQ multiplex PCR; in TCRdb, only in-frame clones are kept and a portion is missing. The sample lists roughly 100,000 clones, around 72% occurring once. The material sequenced was PBMCs. The receptors shown here come from a man between 25 and 39 years old in good health and CMV-seronegative.

This clone came up once. The V gene is TRBV10-3, the J gene TRBJ2-3; D unresolved. The CDR3 sequence is 13 residues long. V was shortened by 2 bases and J by 5 bases, with 8 bases between the two germline ends. Germline lookup yields CDR1 ENHRY and CDR2 SYGVKD. The DNA for the CDR3 is TGTGCCATCAGTGAGGCGTCTCGAGATACGCAGTATTTT. Its protein product is CAISEASRDTQYF.

The genes are TRBV7-8 and TRBJ2-1; 7 nucleotides line up with TRBD1. The CDR3 spans 17 residues. The junction had 13 bases not matched to a gene; V was cut back by 5 bases and J by 3 bases. Germline values: CDR1 SGHVS, CDR2 FQNEAQ. The CDR3 region is CASSPFLGAGGYNEQFF. The CDR3 DNA reads TGTGCCAGCAGCCCCTTTTTGGGGGCAGGGGGCTACAATGAGCAGTTCTTC.

The chain uses TRBV6-5 and TRBJ1-2, with 7 bases lining up with TRBD1. The J segment lost 0 bases and the V segment lost 6 bases, leaving 7 bases of the junction unmatched. This CDR3 region has 15 residues. Germline V CDR1 and CDR2: MNHEY, SVGAGI. The CDR3 nucleotides are TGTGCCAGCAGGAGTCCGGGACAGACTAACTATGGCTACACCTTC. Its protein is CASRSPGQTNYGYTF.

This clone was seen only a few times. The chain joins TRBV6-1 to TRBJ2-1; 7 positions agree with TRBD1. This CDR3 comprises 16 residues. V trimming: 4 bases; J trimming: 3 bases; junction bases outside the gene matches: 9. Germline V gene sequence: CDR1 MNHNS, CDR2 SASEGT. This CDR3 is CASSATGQASYNEQFF. In DNA, the CDR3 is TGTGCCAGCAGTGCGACAGGACAGGCCAGCTACAATGAGCAGTTCTTC.

This sequence joins TRBV4-1 and TRBJ2-7; 10 bases are shared with TRBD2. Losses at the gene ends were 6 bases for V and 5 bases for J; bases not matched to a gene: 7. CDR1 and CDR2 from the germline V gene are MGHRA and YSYEKL. The CDR3 loop spans 14 amino acids. CDR3 bases: TGCGCCAGCAGTCGACAGCGGGAGGGGGACGAGCAGTACTTC. Encoded protein: CASSRQREGDEQYF.

The genes are TRBV6-5 and TRBJ1-1; no reliable D call. There are 12 residues in the CDR3. Between the trimmed V and J ends, which lost 2 bases and 1 base, there was a span of 2 bases. Per the germline V gene, CDR1 is MNHEY and CDR2 is SVGAGI. As DNA, the CDR3 is TGTGCCAGCAGTTACCAGAACACTGAAGCTTTCTTT. This sequence encodes CASSYQNTEAFF.

The gene calls are TRBV6-1 and TRBJ2-3; 7 bases line up with TRBD2. J was trimmed by 2 bases and V by 6 bases; bases with no gene match: 8. In germline, CDR1 is MNHNS, CDR2 SASEGT. The CDR3 has 15 amino acids. CDR3 in DNA: TGTGCCAGCAGACGCGGGGCGGGAGACACAGATACGCAGTATTTT. Its protein product is CASRRGAGDTDTQYF.

This chain uses TRBV7-2 with TRBJ2-5; D is unclear. The length of the CDR3 is 12 residues. Germline V lookup: CDR1 SGHTA, CDR2 FQGNSA. Trimming took 5 bases from V and 5 from J, leaving 9 bases between them. Here the CDR3 DNA reads TGTGCCAGCAGCCCGTACGGGGAGACCCAGTACTTC. Translating gives CASSPYGETQYF.

The V and J genes are TRBV19 and TRBJ1-2; 8 bases line up with TRBD1. Germline CDR1 LNHDA, CDR2 SQIVND (reference sequence). This CDR3 has 16 amino acids. With V trimmed by 6 bases and J by 4 bases, 13 bases remained unmatched. The CDR3 nucleotides read TGTGCCAGTAGATCCAGGACGGCCCAGGGGGCCTATGGCTACACCTTC. It codes for CASRSRTAQGAYGYTF.

As concerns this clone: Other DNA variants within this sample encode the same CDR3. The chain is built from TRBV9 and TRBJ1-2; D is undetermined. CDR3 length equals 13 residues. Trimming stripped 0 bases from V and 1 base from J, with 4 bases between. Looked up from germline, CDR1 is SGDLS and CDR2 is YYNGEE. The CDR3 bases are TGTGCCAGCAGCGTAGCGGGTAACTATGGCTACACCTTC. Translation: CASSVAGNYGYTF. The variable domain in full, completed from reference TRBV9 and TRBJ1-2, reads DSGVTQTPKHLITATGQRVTLRCSPRSGDLSVYWYQQSLDQGLQFLIQYYNGEERAKGNILERFSAQQFPDLHSELNLSSLELGDSALYFCASSVAGNYGYTFGSGTRLTVV.

This clone was observed a few times. The rearrangement links TRBV29-1 to TRBJ2-6; D perhaps matches TRBD2 (6 bases). With 4 bases removed from V and 4 bases from J, the gap between germline ends came to 11 bases. There are 14 residues in the CDR3. Per the germline V gene, CDR1 is SQVTM and CDR2 is ANQGSEA. The CDR3 sequence: CSVAGRSGANVLTF. In nucleotides, the CDR3 is TGCAGCGTTGCAGGGAGGTCGGGGGCCAACGTCCTGACTTTC.

The chain couples TRBV19 to TRBJ1-5; no clear D. The V gene lost 5 bases and the J gene lost 4 bases, with 18 bases spanning the gap. The CDR3 is 16 amino acids. CDR1 and CDR2 from the germline V gene are LNHDA and SQIVND (reference sequence). CDR3 DNA sequence: TGTGCCAGTAGTTACCCCGAGGCCCGGCGGAATCAGCCCCAGCATTTT. Translating gives CASSYPEARRNQPQHF.

The chain recombines TRBV5-8 with TRBJ1-2; a weak D match, TRBD1 (5 bases). The germline V gene encodes CDR1 SGHTS and CDR2 YDEGEE. V was pared by 0 bases and J by 5 bases, with 14 bases between. CDR3 size: 15 residues. The CDR3 DNA reads as TGTGCCAGCAGCTTGGAAACAGGTTCATGGTATGGCTACACCTTC. It encodes CASSLETGSWYGYTF.

The rearrangement joins TRBV6-6 to TRBJ1-1; possibly TRBD1 for D (5 bases). V lost 10 bases and J 1 base, leaving 16 bases between the germline ends. The CDR3 loop spans 14 amino acids. The germline gives CDR1 MNHNY, CDR2 SVGAGI (reference sequence). DNA for the CDR3: TGTGCCACCTCCCAGCGGGGGAAGAACACTGAAGCTTTCTTT. Translating gives CATSQRGKNTEAFF.

The chain joins TRBV28 to TRBJ1-1; 7 nucleotides line up with TRBD1. J gave up 1 base and V 6 bases, and 5 bases lay outside the gene matches. The CDR3 extends over 14 amino acids. Germline V CDR1 and CDR2: MDHEN, SYDVKM. The CDR3: CASRSGQRNTEAFF. CDR3 in DNA: TGTGCCAGCAGGTCGGGACAGCGGAACACTGAAGCTTTCTTT.

The chain couples TRBV9 to TRBJ2-5; 14 bases map to TRBD2. Germline-derived CDR1 and CDR2 are SGDLS and YYNGEE. CDR3 length: 16 amino acids. V dropped 3 bases and J dropped 4; count of bases not matched to a gene: 5. The CDR3 sequence: CASSGRLAGGVETQYF. CDR3 in DNA: TGTGCCAGCAGCGGACGACTAGCGGGGGGGGTAGAGACCCAGTACTTC.

This sequence joins TRBV29-1 and TRBJ2-2, with 7 nucleotides matching TRBD1. Germline-derived CDR1 and CDR2 are SQVTM and ANQGSEA. The CDR3 contains 14 residues. The V and J ends lost 5 bases and 2 bases, in that order; junction bases with no gene match: 5. The DNA for the CDR3 is TGCAGCGTTTCCAGGGGGATTAACACCGGGGAGCTGTTTTTT. As protein: CSVSRGINTGELFF.

The chain links TRBV19 to TRBJ2-3, with 11 bases matching TRBD2. The CDR3 sequence is 14 residues long. Germline CDR1 reads LNHDA; CDR2 reads SQIVND (reference sequence). J was trimmed by 8 bases and V by 5 bases; bases with no gene match: 6. The CDR3, as DNA: TGTGCCAGTAGTCCAGGGACTAGCGGCCCTACGCAGTATTTT. It yields the protein CASSPGTSGPTQYF.

The chain's CDR3 is CASRDPGQLYGYTF. In DNA form, the CDR3 reads TGTGCCAGCAGGGACCCGGGACAGCTCTATGGCTACACCTTC. This chain uses TRBV2 with TRBJ1-2, with TRBD1 identical over 7 bases. The length of the CDR3 is 14 residues. Losses at the gene ends were 6 bases for V and 4 bases for J; bases not matched to a gene: 8. Germline CDR1 and CDR2: SNHLY and FYNNEI.

This clone was seen once. The J gene is TRBJ1-2, the V gene TRBV6-5; D gene ambiguous. The CDR3 has 12 amino acids. Germline assignment: CDR1 MNHEY and CDR2 SVGAGI. The CDR3 spells CEAYSPFYGYTF. CDR3 coding DNA: TGTGAGGCATATAGCCCCTTCTATGGCTACACCTTC.

This chain uses TRBV11-2 with TRBJ2-7; no firm D call. Trimming stripped 5 bases from V and 0 bases from J, with 5 bases between. Germline V lookup: CDR1 SGHAT, CDR2 FQNNGV. The CDR3 covers 12 residues. The CDR3 spells CASSRRSYEQYF. In DNA form, the CDR3 reads TGTGCCAGCAGCCGTCGCTCCTACGAGCAGTACTTC.

The genes are TRBV18 and TRBJ2-2, with a possible D match to TRBD1 (5 bases). The CDR3 covers 15 residues. The V gene's germline CDR1 is KGHSH and CDR2 LQKENI. The V end lost 3 bases, the J end lost 1 base, and 9 bases lay between the germline ends. The CDR3 loop reads CASSPQTENTGELFF. CDR3 sequence (DNA): TGTGCCAGCTCACCCCAGACAGAGAACACCGGGGAGCTGTTTTTT.

This clone was observed at least ten times. This chain joins TRBV13 and TRBJ2-1; D may be TRBD2 (5 bases). Trimming took off 2 bases at V and 8 bases at J, with 22 bases between the two ends. The CDR3 is made up of 17 amino acids. Germline CDR1 is PRHDT and CDR2 is FYEKMQ (reference sequence). CDR3 coding DNA: TGTGCCAGCAGCTTATTTTTTCGGGAAGCCCGAGTTGATGAGCAGTTCTTC. Encoded protein: CASSLFFREARVDEQFF. Using reference TRBV13 and TRBJ2-1 for the parts outside the CDR3, the full variable domain is AAGVIQSPRHLIKEKRETATLKCYPIPRHDTVYWYQQGPGQDPQFLISFYEKMQSDKGSIPDRFSAQQFSDYHSELNMSSLELGDSALYFCASSLFFREARVDEQFFGPGTRLTVL.

On this clone itself: Other DNA sequences in this specimen translate into the identical CDR3. The chain combines TRBV6-6 with TRBJ1-1; 7 nucleotides align to TRBD1. The trim removed 5 bases at V and 2 bases at J, leaving 2 bases unmatched. There are 13 residues in the CDR3. Germline CDR1 MNHNY, CDR2 SVGAGI (reference sequence). CDR3 bases: TGTGCCAGCAGTCAGGGGGGTAACACTGAAGCTTTCTTT. Its protein product is CASSQGGNTEAFF.

V usage is TRBV28 and J usage is TRBJ1-6, with D perhaps TRBD1 (6 bases). The CDR3 length is 17 residues. The germline gives CDR1 MDHEN, CDR2 SYDVKM. The V gene lost 6 bases and the J gene lost 6 bases, with 21 bases spanning the gap. CDR3 nucleotides: TGTGCCAGCAGGGGATTTGGGGGCGATCTGGGTAATTCACCCCTCCACTTT. Amino acid sequence: CASRGFGGDLGNSPLHF.

The CDR3 region has the DNA TGCGCCAGCAGCCAAGAGGGGCGAGCTAACTATGGCTACACCTTC. Translation: CASSQEGRANYGYTF. V gene TRBV4-3 combines with J gene TRBJ1-2, with TRBD1 as a possible D gene (5 bases). Germline V gene data show CDR1 as LGHNA and CDR2 as YSLEER. V was trimmed by 0 bases and J by 0 bases, leaving 8 bases between them. The CDR3 covers 15 residues.

The chain has TRBV19 and TRBJ1-6, with 8 bases lining up with TRBD1. V was pared by 1 base and J by 8 bases, with 7 bases of the junction left unmatched. This CDR3 has 16 amino acids. Germline CDR1 is LNHDA and CDR2 is SQIVND (reference sequence). CDR3 coding DNA: TGTGCCAGTAGTATAGTGGCAGGGGGCATGGATTCACCCCTCCACTTT. Translating gives CASSIVAGGMDSPLHF.

The J gene is TRBJ1-1, the V gene TRBV30, with D unresolved. The germline V and J ends were trimmed by 0 bases and 4 bases, with 6 bases remaining between them. From germline, CDR1 is GTSNPN and CDR2 SVGIG (reference sequence). This CDR3 is built from 12 residues. The CDR3 region is CAWSVDTTEAFF. DNA for the CDR3: TGTGCCTGGAGTGTTGACACCACTGAAGCTTTCTTT.